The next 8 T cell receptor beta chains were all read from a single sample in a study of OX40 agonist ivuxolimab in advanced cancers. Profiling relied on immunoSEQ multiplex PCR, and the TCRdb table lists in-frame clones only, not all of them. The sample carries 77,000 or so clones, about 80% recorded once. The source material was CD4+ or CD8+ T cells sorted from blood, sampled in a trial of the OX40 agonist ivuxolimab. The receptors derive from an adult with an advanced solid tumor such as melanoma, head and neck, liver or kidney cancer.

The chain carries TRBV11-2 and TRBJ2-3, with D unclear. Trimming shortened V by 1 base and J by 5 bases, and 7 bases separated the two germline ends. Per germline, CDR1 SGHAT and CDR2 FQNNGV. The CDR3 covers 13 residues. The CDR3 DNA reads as TGTGCCAGCAGCTTAGGGGTCAAAGATACGCAGTATTTT. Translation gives CASSLGVKDTQYF.

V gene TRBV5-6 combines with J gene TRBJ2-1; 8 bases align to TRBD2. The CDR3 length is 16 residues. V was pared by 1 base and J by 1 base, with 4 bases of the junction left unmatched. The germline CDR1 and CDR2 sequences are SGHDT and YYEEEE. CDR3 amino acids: CASSLRRGESYNEQFF. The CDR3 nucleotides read TGTGCCAGCAGCTTGCGGCGGGGGGAATCCTACAATGAGCAGTTCTTC.

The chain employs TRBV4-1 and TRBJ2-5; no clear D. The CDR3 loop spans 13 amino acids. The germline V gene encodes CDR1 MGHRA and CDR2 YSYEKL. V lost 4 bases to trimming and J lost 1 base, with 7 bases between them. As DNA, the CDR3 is TGCGCCAGCAGCCCCCAACCCCAAGAGACCCAGTACTTC. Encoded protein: CASSPQPQETQYF.

The CDR3 region is CASSPPGSPQHF. The CDR3 DNA follows: TGTGCCAGCAGCCCCCCAGGCAGCCCCCAGCATTTT. The V gene is TRBV7-2, the J gene TRBJ1-5; D ambiguous. The germline CDR1 and CDR2 sequences are SGHTA and FQGNSA. The CDR3 loop spans 12 amino acids. V shed 5 bases and J shed 10 bases, with 12 bases lying between them.

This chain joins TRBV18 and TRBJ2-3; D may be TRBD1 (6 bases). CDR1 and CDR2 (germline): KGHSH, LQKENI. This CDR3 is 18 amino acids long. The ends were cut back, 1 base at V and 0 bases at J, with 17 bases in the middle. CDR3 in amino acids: CASSPHVQQGDSTDTQYF. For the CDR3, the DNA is TGTGCCAGCTCACCACACGTACAACAGGGTGACAGCACAGATACGCAGTATTTT.

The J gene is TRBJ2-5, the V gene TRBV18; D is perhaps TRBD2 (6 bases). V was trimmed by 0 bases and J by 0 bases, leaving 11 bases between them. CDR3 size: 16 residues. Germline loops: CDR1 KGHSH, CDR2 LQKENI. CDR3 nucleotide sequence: TGTGCCAGCTCACCACCGCTGGAGGGGTACCAAGAGACCCAGTACTTC. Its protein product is CASSPPLEGYQETQYF.

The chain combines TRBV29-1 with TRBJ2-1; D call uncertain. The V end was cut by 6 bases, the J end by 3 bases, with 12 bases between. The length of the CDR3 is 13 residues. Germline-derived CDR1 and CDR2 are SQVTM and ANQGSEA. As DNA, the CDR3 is TGCAGCGTCCCGACGACCCTCTACAATGAGCAGTTCTTC. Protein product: CSVPTTLYNEQFF.

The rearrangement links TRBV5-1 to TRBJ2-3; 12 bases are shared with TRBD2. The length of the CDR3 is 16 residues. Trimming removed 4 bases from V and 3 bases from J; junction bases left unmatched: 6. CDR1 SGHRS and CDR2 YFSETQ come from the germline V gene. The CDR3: CASSPGLAGRTDTQYF. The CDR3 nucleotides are TGCGCCAGCAGCCCCGGACTAGCGGGGAGGACAGATACGCAGTATTTT.